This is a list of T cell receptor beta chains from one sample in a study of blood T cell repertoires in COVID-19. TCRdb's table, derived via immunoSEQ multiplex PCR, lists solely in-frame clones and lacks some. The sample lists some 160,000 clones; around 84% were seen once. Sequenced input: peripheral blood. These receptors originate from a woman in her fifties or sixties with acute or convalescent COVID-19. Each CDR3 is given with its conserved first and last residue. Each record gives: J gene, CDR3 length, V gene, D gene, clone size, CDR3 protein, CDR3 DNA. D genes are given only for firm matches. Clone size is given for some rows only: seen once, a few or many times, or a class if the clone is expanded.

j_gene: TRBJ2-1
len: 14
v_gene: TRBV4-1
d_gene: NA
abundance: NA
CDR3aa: CASSQDLTPNEQFF
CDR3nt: TGCGCCAGCAGCCAAGATCTCACACCCAATGAGCAGTTCTTC

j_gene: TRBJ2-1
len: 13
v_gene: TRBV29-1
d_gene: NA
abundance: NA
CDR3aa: CSVVRGAGNEQFF
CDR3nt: TGCAGCGTTGTACGGGGGGCTGGCAATGAGCAGTTCTTC

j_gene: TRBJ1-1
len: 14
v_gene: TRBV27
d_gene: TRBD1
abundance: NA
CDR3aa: CASSLPGGGTEAFF
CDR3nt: TGTGCCAGCAGTTTGCCAGGGGGTGGCACTGAAGCTTTCTTT

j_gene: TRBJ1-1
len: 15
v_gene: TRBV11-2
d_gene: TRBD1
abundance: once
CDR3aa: CASSNRDRALLGAFF
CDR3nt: TGTGCCAGCAGCAACCGGGACAGGGCATTACTGGGAGCTTTCTTT

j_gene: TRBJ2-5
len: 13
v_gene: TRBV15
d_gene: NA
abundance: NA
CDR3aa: CATSRRDSETQYF
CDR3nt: TGTGCCACCAGCAGGCGGGACTCGGAGACCCAGTACTTC

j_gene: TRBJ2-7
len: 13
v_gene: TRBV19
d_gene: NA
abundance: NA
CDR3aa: CASSGDYSYEQYF
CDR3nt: TGTGCCTCCTCCGGCGACTACTCCTACGAGCAGTACTTC

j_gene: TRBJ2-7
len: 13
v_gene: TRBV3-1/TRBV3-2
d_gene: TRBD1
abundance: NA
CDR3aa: CASSLGRGYEQYF
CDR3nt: TGTGCCAGCAGCCTGGGCAGGGGGTACGAGCAGTACTTC

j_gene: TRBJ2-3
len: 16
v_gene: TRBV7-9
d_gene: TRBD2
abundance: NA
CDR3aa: CASSSRTSGGTDTQYF
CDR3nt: TGTGCCAGCAGCTCTCGGACTAGCGGGGGCACAGATACGCAGTATTTT

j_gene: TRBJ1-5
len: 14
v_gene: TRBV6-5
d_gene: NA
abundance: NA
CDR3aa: CASDAVNSNQPQHF
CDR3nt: TGTGCCAGCGACGCGGTTAATAGCAATCAGCCCCAGCATTTT

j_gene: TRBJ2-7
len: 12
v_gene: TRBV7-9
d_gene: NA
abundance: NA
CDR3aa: CASSSTGYEQYF
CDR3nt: TGTGCCAGCAGTTCTACAGGCTACGAGCAGTACTTC

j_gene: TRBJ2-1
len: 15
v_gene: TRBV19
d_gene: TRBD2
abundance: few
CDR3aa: CASTLSGGNYNEQFF
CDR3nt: TGTGCCAGTACTCTTAGCGGGGGAAATTACAATGAGCAGTTCTTC

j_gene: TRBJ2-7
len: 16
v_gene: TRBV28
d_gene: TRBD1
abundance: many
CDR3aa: CASSLGMGQGADEQYF
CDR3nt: TGTGCCAGCAGTTTAGGGATGGGACAGGGGGCAGACGAGCAGTACTTC

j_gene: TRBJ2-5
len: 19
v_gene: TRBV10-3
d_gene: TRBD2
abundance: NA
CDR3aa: CAIRSSLGLAGGPGETQYF
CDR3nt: TGTGCCATCAGGTCGAGTCTGGGACTAGCGGGGGGGCCGGGTGAGACCCAGTACTTC

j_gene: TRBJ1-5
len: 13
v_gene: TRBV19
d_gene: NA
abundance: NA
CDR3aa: CASSLQDNQPQHF
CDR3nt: TGTGCCAGTAGTCTCCAGGACAATCAGCCCCAGCATTTT

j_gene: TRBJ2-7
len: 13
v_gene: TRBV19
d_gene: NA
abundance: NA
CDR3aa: CASSPGAGQMEYF
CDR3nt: TGTGCCAGTAGTCCTGGGGCTGGGCAAATGGAGTACTTC

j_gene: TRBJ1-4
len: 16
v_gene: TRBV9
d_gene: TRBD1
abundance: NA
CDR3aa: CASSVGDRGQNEKLFF
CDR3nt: TGTGCCAGCAGCGTAGGGGACAGGGGGCAAAATGAAAAACTGTTTTTT

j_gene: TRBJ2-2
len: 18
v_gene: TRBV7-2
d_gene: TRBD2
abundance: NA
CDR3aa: CASSGSLTSGGNTGELFF
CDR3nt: TGTGCCAGCAGTGGGTCGCTGACTAGCGGGGGTAACACCGGGGAGCTGTTTTTT

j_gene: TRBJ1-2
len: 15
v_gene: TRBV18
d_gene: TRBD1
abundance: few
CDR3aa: CASSPRTGRNYGYTF
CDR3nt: TGTGCCAGCTCACCACGGACAGGGCGTAACTATGGCTACACCTTC

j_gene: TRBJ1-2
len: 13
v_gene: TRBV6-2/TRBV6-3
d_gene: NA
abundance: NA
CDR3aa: CASSRTESYGYTF
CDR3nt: TGTGCCAGCAGTAGGACAGAATCCTATGGCTACACCTTC

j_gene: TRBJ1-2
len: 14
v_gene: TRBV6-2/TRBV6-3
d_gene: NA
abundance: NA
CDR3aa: CASSYLHPSGGYTF
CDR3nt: TGTGCCAGCAGTTACTTACATCCTTCGGGAGGCTACACCTTC

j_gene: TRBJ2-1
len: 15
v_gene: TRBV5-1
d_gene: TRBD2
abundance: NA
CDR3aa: CASNPGSGDNNEQFF
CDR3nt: TGCGCCAGCAATCCGGGTAGCGGGGACAACAATGAGCAGTTCTTC

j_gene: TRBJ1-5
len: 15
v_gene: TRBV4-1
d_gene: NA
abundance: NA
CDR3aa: CASSQETAYNQPQHF
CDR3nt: TGCGCCAGCAGCCAAGAGACAGCCTACAATCAGCCCCAGCATTTT

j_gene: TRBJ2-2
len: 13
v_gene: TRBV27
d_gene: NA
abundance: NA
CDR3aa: CASSFWRDGELFF
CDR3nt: TGTGCCAGCAGTTTCTGGAGGGACGGGGAGCTGTTTTTT

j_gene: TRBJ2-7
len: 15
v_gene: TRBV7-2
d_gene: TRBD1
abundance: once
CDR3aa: CASSPGTARSYEQYF
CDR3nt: TGTGCCAGCAGCCCCGGGACAGCCCGGTCCTACGAGCAGTACTTC

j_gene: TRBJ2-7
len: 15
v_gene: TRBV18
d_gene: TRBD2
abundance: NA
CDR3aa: CASSPSAGANYEQYF
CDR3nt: TGTGCCAGCTCACCTTCAGCGGGGGCAAACTACGAGCAGTACTTC

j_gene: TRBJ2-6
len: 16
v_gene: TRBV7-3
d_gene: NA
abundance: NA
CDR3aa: CASSPAGSAGANVLTF
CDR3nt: TGTGCCAGCAGCCCCGCAGGGTCGGCTGGGGCCAACGTCCTGACTTTC

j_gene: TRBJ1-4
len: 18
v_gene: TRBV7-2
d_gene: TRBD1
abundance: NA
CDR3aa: CASSPGTGGKPVYEKLFF
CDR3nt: TGTGCCAGCAGCCCGGGGACAGGGGGGAAACCCGTCTATGAAAAACTGTTTTTT

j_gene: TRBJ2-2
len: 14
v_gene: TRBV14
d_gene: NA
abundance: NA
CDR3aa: CASRGDKPTGELFF
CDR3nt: TGTGCCAGCAGGGGGGACAAACCCACCGGGGAGCTGTTTTTT

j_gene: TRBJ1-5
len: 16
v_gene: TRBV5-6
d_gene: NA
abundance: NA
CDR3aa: CASSYTTGSGNQPQHF
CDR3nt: TGTGCCAGCAGCTACACCACAGGGTCGGGCAATCAGCCCCAGCATTTT

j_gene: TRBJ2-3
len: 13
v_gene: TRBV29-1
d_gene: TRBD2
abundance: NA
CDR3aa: CSVTSGGTDTQYF
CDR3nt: TGCAGCGTTACTAGCGGGGGCACAGATACGCAGTATTTT

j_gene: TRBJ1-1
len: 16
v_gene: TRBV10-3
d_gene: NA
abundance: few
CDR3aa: CAISEATVRLNTEAFF
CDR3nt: TGTGCCATCAGTGAGGCGACAGTCCGACTGAACACTGAAGCTTTCTTT

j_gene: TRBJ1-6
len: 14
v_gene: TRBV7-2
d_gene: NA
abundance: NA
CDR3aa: CASSSGGENSPLHF
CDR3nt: TGTGCCAGCAGCTCTGGCGGGGAGAATTCACCCCTCCACTTT

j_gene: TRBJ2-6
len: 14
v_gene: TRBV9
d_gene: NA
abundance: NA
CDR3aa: CASSPESGANVLTF
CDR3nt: TGTGCCAGCAGCCCCGAGTCTGGGGCCAACGTCCTGACTTTC

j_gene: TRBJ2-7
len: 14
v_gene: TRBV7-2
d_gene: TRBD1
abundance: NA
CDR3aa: CASSSRTGGYEQYF
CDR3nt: TGTGCCAGCAGCTCGAGGACAGGGGGTTACGAGCAGTACTTC

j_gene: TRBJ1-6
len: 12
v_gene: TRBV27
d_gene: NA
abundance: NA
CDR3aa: CASSLSGGQVHF
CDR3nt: TGTGCCAGCAGTTTATCGGGCGGGCAGGTCCACTTT

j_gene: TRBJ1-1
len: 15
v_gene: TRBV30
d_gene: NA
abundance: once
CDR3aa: CAWSVLGPLNTEAFF
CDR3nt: TGTGCCTGGAGTGTACTAGGGCCCTTGAACACTGAAGCTTTCTTT

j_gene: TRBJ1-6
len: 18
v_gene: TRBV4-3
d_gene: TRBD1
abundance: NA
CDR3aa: CASSQEGTGSRYNSPLHF
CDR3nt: TGCGCCAGCAGCCAAGAAGGGACAGGGTCTCGCTATAATTCACCCCTCCACTTT

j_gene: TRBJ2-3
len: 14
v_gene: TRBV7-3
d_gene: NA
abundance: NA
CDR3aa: CASSLSSGTDTQYF
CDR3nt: TGTGCCAGCAGCTTAAGCTCCGGGACAGATACGCAGTATTTT

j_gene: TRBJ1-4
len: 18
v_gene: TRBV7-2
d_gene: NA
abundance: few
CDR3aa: CASSLFFQGQTTNEKLFF
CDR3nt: TGTGCCAGCAGCTTATTCTTCCAAGGACAAACAACTAATGAAAAACTGTTTTTT

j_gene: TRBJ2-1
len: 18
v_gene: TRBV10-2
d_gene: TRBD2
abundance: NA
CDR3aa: CASCESRGAGGLVDEQFF
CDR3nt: TGCGCCAGCTGTGAGTCCCGGGGGGCGGGGGGGCTTGTAGATGAGCAGTTCTTC

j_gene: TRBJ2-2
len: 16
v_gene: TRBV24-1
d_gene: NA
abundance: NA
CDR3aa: CATSDLGTTDPGELFF
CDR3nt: TGTGCCACCAGTGACCTTGGGACAACGGACCCCGGGGAGCTGTTTTTT

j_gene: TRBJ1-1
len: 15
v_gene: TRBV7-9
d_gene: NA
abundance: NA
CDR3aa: CASSSPRGPNTEAFF
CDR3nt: TGTGCCAGCAGCTCCCCGCGGGGTCCTAACACTGAAGCTTTCTTT

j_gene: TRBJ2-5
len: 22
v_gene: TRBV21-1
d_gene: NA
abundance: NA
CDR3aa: CASSTSQEDREILPKARETQYF
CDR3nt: TGTGCCAGCAGCACTTCGCAGGAGGACAGGGAAATTCTCCCCAAAGCCCGAGAGACCCAGTACTTC

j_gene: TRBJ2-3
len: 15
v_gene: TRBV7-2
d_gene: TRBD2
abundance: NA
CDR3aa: CASSLDSSGGDTQYF
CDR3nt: TGTGCCAGCAGCTTAGACTCTAGCGGGGGAGATACGCAGTATTTT

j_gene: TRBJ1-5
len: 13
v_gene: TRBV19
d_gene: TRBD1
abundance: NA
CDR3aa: CASSGTGSQPQHF
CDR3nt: TGTGCCAGTAGTGGGACAGGGAGTCAGCCCCAGCATTTT

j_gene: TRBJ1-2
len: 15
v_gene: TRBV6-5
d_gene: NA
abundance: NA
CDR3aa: CASSLDRNEVYGYTF
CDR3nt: TGTGCCAGCAGCCTTGACCGCAATGAGGTCTATGGCTACACCTTC

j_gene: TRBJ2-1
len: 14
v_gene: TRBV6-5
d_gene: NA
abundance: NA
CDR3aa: CASRLVLANNEQFF
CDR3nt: TGTGCCAGCCGCCTGGTTCTGGCCAACAATGAGCAGTTCTTC

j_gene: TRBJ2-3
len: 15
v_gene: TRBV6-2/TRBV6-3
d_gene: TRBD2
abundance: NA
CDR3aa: CASSYASGGTDTQYF
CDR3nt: TGTGCCAGCAGTTATGCTAGCGGGGGCACAGATACGCAGTATTTT

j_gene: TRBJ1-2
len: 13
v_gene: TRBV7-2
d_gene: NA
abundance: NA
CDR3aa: CASSLAGAQGYTF
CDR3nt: TGTGCCAGCAGCTTGGCAGGGGCGCAGGGCTACACCTTC

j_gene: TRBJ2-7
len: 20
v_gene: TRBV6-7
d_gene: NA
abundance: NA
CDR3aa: CASRTLSGGGEIKVPYEQYF
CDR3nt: TGTGCCAGCAGGACTTTGTCGGGGGGCGGGGAAATAAAAGTACCCTACGAGCAGTACTTC

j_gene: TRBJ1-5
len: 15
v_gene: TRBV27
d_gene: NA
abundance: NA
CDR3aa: CASRSGLRSNQPQHF
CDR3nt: TGTGCCAGCAGATCGGGACTTAGAAGCAATCAGCCCCAGCATTTT

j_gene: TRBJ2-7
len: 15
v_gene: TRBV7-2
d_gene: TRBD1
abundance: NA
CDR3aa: CASSLAGGSTHRMYF
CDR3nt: TGTGCCAGCAGCTTAGCAGGGGGCTCAACACACCGTATGTACTTC

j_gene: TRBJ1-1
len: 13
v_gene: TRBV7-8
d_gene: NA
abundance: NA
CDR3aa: CASSVMQDTEAFF
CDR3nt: TGTGCCAGCAGCGTGATGCAGGACACTGAAGCTTTCTTT

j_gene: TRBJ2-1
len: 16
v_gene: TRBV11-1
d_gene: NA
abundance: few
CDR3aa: CASSPNDGGPYNEQFF
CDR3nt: TGTGCCAGCAGCCCGAATGACGGGGGGCCCTACAATGAGCAGTTCTTC

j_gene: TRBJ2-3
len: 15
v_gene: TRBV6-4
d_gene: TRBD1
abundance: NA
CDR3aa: CASSVTGGFTDTQYF
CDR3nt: TGTGCCAGCAGTGTAACAGGGGGGTTCACAGATACGCAGTATTTT

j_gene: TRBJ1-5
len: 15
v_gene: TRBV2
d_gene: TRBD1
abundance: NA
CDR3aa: CASRLGQIPNQPQHF
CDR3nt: TGTGCCAGCAGATTGGGACAGATCCCCAATCAGCCCCAGCATTTT

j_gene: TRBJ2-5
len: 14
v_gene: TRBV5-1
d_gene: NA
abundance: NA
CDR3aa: CASSFLSGQETQYF
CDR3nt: TGCGCCAGCAGCTTTTTGTCAGGTCAAGAGACCCAGTACTTC

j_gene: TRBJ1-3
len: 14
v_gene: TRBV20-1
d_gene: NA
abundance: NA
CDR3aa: CSASQYPSGNTIYF
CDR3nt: TGCAGTGCTAGTCAGTATCCTTCTGGAAACACCATATATTTT